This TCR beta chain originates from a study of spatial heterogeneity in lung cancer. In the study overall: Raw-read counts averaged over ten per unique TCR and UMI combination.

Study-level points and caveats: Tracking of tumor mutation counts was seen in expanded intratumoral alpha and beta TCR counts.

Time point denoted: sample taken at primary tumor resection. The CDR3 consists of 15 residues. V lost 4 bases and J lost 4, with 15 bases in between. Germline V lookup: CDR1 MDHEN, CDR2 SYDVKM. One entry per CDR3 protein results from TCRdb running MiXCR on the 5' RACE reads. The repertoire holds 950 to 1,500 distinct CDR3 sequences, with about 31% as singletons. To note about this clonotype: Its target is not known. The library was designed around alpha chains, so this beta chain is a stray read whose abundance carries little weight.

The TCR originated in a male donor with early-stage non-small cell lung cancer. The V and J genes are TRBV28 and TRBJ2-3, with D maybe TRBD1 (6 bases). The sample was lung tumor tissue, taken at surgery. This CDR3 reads CASSSNDPGADTQYF. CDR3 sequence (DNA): TGTGCCAGCAGTTCCAATGATCCAGGGGCAGATACGCAGTATTTT. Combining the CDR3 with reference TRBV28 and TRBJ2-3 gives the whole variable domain DVKVTQSSRYLVKRTGEKVFLECVQDMDHENMFWYRQDPGLGLRLIYFSYDVKMKEKGDIPEGYSVSREKKERFSLILESASTNQTSMYLCASSSNDPGADTQYFGPGTRLTVL.